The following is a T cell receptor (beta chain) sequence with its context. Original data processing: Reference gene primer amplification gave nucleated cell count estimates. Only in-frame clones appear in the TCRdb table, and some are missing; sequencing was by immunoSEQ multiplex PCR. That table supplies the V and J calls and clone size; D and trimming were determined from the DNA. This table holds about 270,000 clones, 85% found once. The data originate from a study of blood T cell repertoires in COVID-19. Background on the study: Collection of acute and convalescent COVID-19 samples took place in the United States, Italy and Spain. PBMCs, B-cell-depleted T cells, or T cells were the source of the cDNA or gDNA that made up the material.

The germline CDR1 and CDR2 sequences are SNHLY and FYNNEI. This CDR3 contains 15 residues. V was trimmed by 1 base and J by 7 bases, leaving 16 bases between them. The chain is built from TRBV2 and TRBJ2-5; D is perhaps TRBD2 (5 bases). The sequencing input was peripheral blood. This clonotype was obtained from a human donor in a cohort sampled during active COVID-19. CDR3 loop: CASSEERGKGGTQYF. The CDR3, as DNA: TGTGCCAGCAGTGAAGAGAGAGGGAAGGGTGGGACCCAGTACTTC.